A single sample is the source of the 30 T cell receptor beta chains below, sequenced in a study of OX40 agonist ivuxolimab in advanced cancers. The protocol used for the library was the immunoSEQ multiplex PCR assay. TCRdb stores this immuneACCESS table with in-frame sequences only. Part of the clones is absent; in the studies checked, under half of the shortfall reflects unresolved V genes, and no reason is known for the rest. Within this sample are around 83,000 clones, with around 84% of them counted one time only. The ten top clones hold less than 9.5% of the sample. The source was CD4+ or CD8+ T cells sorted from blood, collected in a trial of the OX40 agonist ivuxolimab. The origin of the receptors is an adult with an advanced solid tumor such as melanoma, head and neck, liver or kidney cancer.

This CDR3 is CASSLIVGNTEAFF. The CDR3 nucleotides read TGTGCCAGCAGCTTGATCGTGGGGAACACTGAAGCTTTCTTT. This sequence joins TRBV5-6 and TRBJ1-1; no reliable D call. V lost 1 base, J lost 1 base, and 8 bases lay in between. Looked up from germline, CDR1 is SGHDT and CDR2 is YYEEEE. This CDR3 has 14 amino acids.

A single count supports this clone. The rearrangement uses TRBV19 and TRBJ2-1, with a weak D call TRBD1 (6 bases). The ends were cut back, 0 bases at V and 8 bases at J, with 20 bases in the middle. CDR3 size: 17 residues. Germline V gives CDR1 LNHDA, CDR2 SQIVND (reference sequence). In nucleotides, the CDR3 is TGTGCCAGTAGTATAGACCCTCCAGCTAGACAGGTAGATGAGCAGTTCTTC. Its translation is CASSIDPPARQVDEQFF.

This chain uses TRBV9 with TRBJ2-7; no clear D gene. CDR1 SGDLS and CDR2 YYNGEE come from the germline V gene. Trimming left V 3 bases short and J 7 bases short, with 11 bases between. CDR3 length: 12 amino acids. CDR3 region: CASSALVGEQYF. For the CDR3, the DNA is TGTGCCAGCAGCGCTCTGGTGGGTGAGCAGTACTTC.

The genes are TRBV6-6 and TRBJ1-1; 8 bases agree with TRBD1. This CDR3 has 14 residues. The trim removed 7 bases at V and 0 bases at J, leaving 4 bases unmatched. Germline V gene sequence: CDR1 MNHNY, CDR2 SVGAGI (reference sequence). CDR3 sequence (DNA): TGTGCCAGCACCCGACAGGGGATGAACACTGAAGCTTTCTTT. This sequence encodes CASTRQGMNTEAFF.

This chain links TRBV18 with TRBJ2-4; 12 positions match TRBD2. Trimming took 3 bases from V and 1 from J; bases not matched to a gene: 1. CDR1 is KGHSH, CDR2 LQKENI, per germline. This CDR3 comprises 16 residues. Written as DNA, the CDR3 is TGTGCCAGCTCACCGGGACTAGCGGGTGCCAAAAACATTCAGTACTTC. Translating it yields CASSPGLAGAKNIQYF.

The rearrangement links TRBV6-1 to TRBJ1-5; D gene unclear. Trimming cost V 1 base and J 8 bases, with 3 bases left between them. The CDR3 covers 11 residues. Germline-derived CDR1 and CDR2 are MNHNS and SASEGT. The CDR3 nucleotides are TGTGCCAGCAGTGAAGGAGAGCCCCAGCATTTT. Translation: CASSEGEPQHF.

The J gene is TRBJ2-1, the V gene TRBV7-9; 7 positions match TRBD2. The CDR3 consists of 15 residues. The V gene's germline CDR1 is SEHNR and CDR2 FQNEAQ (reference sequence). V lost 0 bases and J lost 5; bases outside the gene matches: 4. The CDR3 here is CASSLASGSHNEQFF. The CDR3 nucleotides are TGTGCCAGCAGCTTAGCTAGCGGGTCCCACAATGAGCAGTTCTTC. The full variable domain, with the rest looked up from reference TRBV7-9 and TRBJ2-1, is DTGVSQNPRHKITKRGQNVTFRCDPISEHNRLYWYRQTLGQGPEFLTYFQNEAQLEKSRLLSDRFSAERPKGSFSTLEIQRTEQGDSAMYLCASSLASGSHNEQFFGPGTRLTVL.

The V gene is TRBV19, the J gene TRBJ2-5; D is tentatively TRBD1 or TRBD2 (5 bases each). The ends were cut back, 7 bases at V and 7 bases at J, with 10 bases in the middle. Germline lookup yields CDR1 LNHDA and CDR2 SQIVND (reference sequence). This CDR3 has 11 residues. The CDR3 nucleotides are TGTGCCAGTAACCAGGGAGCGACCCAGTACTTC. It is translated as CASNQGATQYF.

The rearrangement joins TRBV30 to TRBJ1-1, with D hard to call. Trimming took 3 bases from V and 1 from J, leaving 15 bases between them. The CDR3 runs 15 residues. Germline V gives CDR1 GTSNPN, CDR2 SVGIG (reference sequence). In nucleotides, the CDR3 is TGTGCCTGGAGGTCAGAACAGCGGACGAACACTGAAGCTTTCTTT. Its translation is CAWRSEQRTNTEAFF.

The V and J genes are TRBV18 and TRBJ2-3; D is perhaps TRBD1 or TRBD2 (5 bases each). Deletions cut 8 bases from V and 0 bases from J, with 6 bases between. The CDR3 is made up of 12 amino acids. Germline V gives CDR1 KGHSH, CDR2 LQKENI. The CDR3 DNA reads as TGTGCCAGCGGGGGTAGCACAGATACGCAGTATTTT. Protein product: CASGGSTDTQYF.

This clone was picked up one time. For the CDR3, the DNA is TGCGCCAGCAGCTTGGCTTTAGGGACTCCTCTGATCTATGGCTACACCTTC. Its protein product is CASSLALGTPLIYGYTF. This chain uses TRBV5-1 with TRBJ1-2; TRBD1 might be the D (5 bases). The CDR3 sequence is 17 residues long. Germline assignment: CDR1 SGHRS and CDR2 YFSETQ. The germline V and J ends were trimmed by 0 bases and 4 bases, with 19 bases remaining between them.

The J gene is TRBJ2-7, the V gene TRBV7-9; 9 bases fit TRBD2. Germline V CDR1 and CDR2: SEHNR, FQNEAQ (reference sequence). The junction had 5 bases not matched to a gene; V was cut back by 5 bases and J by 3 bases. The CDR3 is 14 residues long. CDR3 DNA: TGTGCCAGCAGCCAGCTAGCGGGAATCTACGAGCAGTACTTC. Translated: CASSQLAGIYEQYF.

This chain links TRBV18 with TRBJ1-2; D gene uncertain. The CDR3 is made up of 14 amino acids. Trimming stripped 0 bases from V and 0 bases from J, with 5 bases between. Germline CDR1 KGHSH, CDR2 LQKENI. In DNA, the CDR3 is TGTGCCAGCTCACCACCGGGAGCTAACTATGGCTACACCTTC. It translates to CASSPPGANYGYTF.

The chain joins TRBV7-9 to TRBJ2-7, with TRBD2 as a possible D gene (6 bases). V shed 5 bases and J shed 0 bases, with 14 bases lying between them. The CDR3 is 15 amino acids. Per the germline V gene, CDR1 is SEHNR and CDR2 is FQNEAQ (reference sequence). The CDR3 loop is CASSPTSTSSYEQYF. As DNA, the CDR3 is TGTGCCAGCAGCCCTACTTCGACTAGCTCCTACGAGCAGTACTTC.

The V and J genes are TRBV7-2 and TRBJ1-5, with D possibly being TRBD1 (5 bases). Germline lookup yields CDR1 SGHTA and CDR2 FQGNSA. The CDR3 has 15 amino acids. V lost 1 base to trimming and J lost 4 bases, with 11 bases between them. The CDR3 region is CASSLVWGGNQPQHF. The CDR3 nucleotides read TGTGCCAGCAGCTTAGTTTGGGGCGGGAATCAGCCCCAGCATTTT. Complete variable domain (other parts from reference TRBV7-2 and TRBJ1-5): GAGVSQSPSNKVTEKGKDVELRCDPISGHTALYWYRQSLGQGLEFLIYFQGNSAPDKSGLPSDRFSAERTGGSVSTLTIQRTQQEDSAVYLCASSLVWGGNQPQHFGDGTRLSIL.

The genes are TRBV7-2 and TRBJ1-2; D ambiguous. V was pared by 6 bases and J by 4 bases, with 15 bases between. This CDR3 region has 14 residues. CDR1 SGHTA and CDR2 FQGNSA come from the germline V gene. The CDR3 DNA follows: TGTGCCAGCAGTTCGGGGAAAGGGCTCTATGGCTACACCTTC. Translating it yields CASSSGKGLYGYTF.

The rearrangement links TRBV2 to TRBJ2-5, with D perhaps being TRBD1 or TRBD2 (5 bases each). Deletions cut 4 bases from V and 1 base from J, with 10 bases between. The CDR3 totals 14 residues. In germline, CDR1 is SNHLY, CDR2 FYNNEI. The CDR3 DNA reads TGTGCCAGCAGTGTTCAAGGGACCCAAGAGACCCAGTACTTC. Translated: CASSVQGTQETQYF. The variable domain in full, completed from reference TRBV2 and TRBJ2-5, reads EPEVTQTPSHQVTQMGQEVILRCVPISNHLYFYWYRQILGQKVEFLVSFYNNEISEKSEIFDDQFSVERPDGSNFTLKIRSTKLEDSAMYFCASSVQGTQETQYFGPGTRLLVL.

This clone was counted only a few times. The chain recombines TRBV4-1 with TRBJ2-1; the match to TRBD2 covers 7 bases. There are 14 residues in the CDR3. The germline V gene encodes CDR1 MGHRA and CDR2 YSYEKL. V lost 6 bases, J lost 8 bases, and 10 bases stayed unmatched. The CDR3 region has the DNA TGCGCCAGCAGTCCCGGGAGGACTATCTATGAGCAGTTCTTC. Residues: CASSPGRTIYEQFF.

CDR3 nucleotides: TGCAGCGTTAAAGCGGTTCGCACAGATACGCAGTATTTT. It is translated as CSVKAVRTDTQYF. V usage is TRBV29-1 and J usage is TRBJ2-3; D might be TRBD2 (5 bases). V lost 5 bases and J lost 1, with 10 bases in between. This CDR3 contains 13 residues. Germline lookup yields CDR1 SQVTM and CDR2 ANQGSEA.

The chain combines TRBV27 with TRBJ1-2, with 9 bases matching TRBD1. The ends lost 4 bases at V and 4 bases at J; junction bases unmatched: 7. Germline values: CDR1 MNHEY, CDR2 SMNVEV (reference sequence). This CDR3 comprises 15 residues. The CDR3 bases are TGTGCCAGCAGTTCCTTAACAGGGGGCCCCTATGGCTACACCTTC. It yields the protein CASSSLTGGPYGYTF.

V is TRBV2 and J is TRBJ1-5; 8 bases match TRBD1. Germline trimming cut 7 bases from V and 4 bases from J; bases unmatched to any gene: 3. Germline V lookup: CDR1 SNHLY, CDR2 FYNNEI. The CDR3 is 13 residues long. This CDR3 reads CASKDRVNQPQHF. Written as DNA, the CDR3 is TGTGCCAGCAAGGACAGGGTGAATCAGCCCCAGCATTTT.

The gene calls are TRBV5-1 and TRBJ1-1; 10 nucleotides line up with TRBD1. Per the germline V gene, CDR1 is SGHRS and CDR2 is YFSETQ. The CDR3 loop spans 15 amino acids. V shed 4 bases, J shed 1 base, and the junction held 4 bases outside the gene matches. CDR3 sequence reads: CASSQRTGGNTEAFF. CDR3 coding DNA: TGCGCCAGCAGCCAGCGGACAGGGGGGAACACTGAAGCTTTCTTT.

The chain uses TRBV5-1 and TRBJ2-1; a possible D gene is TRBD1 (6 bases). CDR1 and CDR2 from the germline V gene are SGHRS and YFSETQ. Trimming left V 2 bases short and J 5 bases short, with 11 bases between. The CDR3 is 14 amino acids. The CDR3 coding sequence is TGCGCCAGCAGCTTCGGGGACAACAACAATGAGCAGTTCTTC. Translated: CASSFGDNNNEQFF.

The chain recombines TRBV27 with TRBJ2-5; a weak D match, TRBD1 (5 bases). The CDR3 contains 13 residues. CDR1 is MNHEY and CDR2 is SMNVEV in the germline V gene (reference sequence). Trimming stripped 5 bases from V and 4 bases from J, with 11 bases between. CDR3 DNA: TGTGCCAGCAGTCGAAGAAGGGGAGAGACCCAGTACTTC. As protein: CASSRRRGETQYF.

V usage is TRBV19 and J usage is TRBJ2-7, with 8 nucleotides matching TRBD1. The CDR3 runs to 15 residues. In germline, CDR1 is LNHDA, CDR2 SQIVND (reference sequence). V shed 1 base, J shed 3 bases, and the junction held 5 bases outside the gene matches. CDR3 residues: CASSIGNRGNYEQYF. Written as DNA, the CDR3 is TGTGCCAGTAGTATAGGGAACAGGGGGAACTACGAGCAGTACTTC.

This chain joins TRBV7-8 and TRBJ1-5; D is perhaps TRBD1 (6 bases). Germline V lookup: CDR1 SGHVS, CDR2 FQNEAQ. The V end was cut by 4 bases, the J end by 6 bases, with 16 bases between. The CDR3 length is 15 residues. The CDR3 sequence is CASSSQGSLGQPQHF. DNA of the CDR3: TGTGCCAGCAGCTCCCAGGGGAGTTTAGGTCAGCCCCAGCATTTT.

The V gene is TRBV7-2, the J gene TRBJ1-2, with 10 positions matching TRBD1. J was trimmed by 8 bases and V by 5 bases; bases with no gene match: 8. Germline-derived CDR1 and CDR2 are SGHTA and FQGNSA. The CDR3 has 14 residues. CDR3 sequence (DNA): TGTGCCAGCAGCCACGACAGGGGGCAGGGAGGCTACACCTTC. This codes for CASSHDRGQGGYTF.

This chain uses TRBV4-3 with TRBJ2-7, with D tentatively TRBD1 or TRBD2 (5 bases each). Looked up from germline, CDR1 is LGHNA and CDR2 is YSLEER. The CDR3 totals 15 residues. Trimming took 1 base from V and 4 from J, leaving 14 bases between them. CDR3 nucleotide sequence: TGCGCCAGCAGCCAAGCCGGGACGGGGAATTACGAGCAGTACTTC. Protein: CASSQAGTGNYEQYF.

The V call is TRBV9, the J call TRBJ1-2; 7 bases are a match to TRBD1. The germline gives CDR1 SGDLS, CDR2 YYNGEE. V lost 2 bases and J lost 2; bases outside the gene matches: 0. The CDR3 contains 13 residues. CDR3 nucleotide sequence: TGTGCCAGCAGCGTGACAGGGAACTATGGCTACACCTTC. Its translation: CASSVTGNYGYTF.

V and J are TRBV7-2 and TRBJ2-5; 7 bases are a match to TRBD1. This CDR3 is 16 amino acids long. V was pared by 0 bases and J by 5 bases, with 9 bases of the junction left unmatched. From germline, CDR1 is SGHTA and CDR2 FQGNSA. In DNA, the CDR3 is TGTGCCAGCAGCTTAGCCGCCCAGGGGGTGAAGGAGACCCAGTACTTC. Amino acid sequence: CASSLAAQGVKETQYF. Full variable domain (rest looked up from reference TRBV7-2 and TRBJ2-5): GAGVSQSPSNKVTEKGKDVELRCDPISGHTALYWYRQSLGQGLEFLIYFQGNSAPDKSGLPSDRFSAERTGGSVSTLTIQRTQQEDSAVYLCASSLAAQGVKETQYFGPGTRLLVL.